This T cell receptor (beta chain) was recorded in a study of blood T cell repertoires in COVID-19 (dated by TCRdb to 2018 to 2020). At the level of the whole study: The collaborator samples originated in the United States, Italy and Spain and spanned the acute and convalescent phases of COVID-19. Samples were obtained from the ongoing ImmuneRACE study (first 160 participants) and from about 1,300 subjects provided by 6 global collaborators. The repertoires were made available in a free public database intended to serve as a resource for research on the immune response to SARS-CoV-2. Where available, HLA class I and class II types were taken from metadata supplied by the sample provider and were not determined by assay-based typing. The material from the prospective study consisted of cDNA or gDNA derived from T cells, B-cell-depleted T cells, or PBMCs. Deeply sampled blood TCRbeta repertoires from subjects exposed to, actively infected with, or recovered from COVID-19 were included in the dataset. Nearly every sample came with metadata listing a de-identified subject ID, COVID-19 status, age in years and sex.

Remarks on this clone: Its cognate antigen has yet to be identified. Base qualities are not recorded, but no much larger clone differs from it by a single base.

Study-wide conclusions, independent of this receptor: The quantity of clinical and demographic metadata differed by source and by participant and was supplied without curation.

Whole blood was collected in K2EDTA tubes by collaborating institutions according to the institutions' own protocols. For TCRbeta analysis, collaborators shipped samples as frozen whole blood, isolated PBMCs, or DNA extracted from either of those sample types. The immunoSEQ Assay, a bias-controlled multiplex PCR, was used to amplify TCRbeta CDR3 regions from genomic DNA. The paper's data handling went like this. The number of nucleated cells in each sample was estimated from the amplification of reference gene primers within the assay. To quantify the absolute abundance of each unique TCRbeta CDR3 rearrangement, sequence reads were collapsed and filtered. For each sample, productive Simpson clonality was calculated as the square root of Simpson's diversity index across productive rearrangements. As stored in TCRdb, this immuneACCESS dataset retains in-frame rearrangements with V and J assigned. A fraction of the clones does not appear; measured against another copy, unresolved V genes explain less than half of the discrepancy, and the remainder lacks a known reason. From that table come the V and J calls and clone size; the DNA was used to work out D and trimming. The sample contains 50,000 or so clones, 83% of them found a single time. The ten largest clonotypes hold over 15% of the sample.

The CDR1 and CDR2 encoded by the germline V gene are SGHAT and FQNNGV. Taken from cysteine to phenylalanine, the CDR3 has 14 residues. The kept DNA is CDR3 alone, 42 bases in frame from the first base. V is trimmed back by 5 bases and J by 4 bases, and the junction contains 3 bases that no gene match accounts for. The specimen was peripheral blood. The origin of this receptor is a man aged 35-49 years with acute or convalescent COVID-19. Recombination connected TRBV11-2 to TRBJ2-2, with 8 junctional bases fitting TRBD1. The nucleotides are TGTGCCAGCAGCCCGACAGGGGCCACCGGGGAGCTGTTTTTT. It translates as CASSPTGATGELFF.